A selection of T cell receptor beta chains follows, all from one sample in a study of T cell repertoires in cytomegalovirus infection. Their antigens are not known. Each CDR3 protein gets one entry after TCRdb re-called the reads with MiXCR. The table includes tens of thousands of distinct CDR3 sequences, 20% to 25% detected once. Sequencing input: PBMCs, sequenced either directly or after in vitro stimulation (not recorded which). The origin of the receptors is a human donor in good health (CMV status not recorded). Some clones in this sample may be carry-over from other donors' samples. Both conserved end residues are part of each CDR3. A D gene is named only where the DNA matches it firmly. Expanded clones get a size class; other rows say once, few or many, or leave the size out.

TRBJ2-4	many	TRBV7-2	-	CASSSPPGAGRDF	TGTGCCAGCAGCTCCCCTCCGGGGGCCGGGCGAGACTTC
TRBJ1-4	-	TRBV7-9	-	CASSLDGQVGEKLFF	TGTGCCAGCAGCTTAGATGGGCAGGTTGGTGAAAAACTGTTTTTT
TRBJ1-4	many	TRBV28	-	CASSRGGATNEKLFF	TGTGCCAGCAGTCGTGGGGGCGCAACTAATGAAAAACTGTTTTTT
TRBJ1-1	-	TRBV28	-	CASSPLPATGAFF	TGTGCCAGCAGTCCGCTGCCAGCGACGGGGGCTTTCTTT
TRBJ2-1	many	TRBV7-2	-	CASSLTGEQYNEQFF	TGTGCCAGCAGCTTAACGGGGGAACAATACAATGAGCAGTTCTTC
TRBJ1-5	-	TRBV2	-	CASSRQNQPQHF	TGTGCCAGCAGTAGACAGAATCAGCCCCAGCATTTT
TRBJ1-2	few	TRBV5-1	-	CASSLEGALYGYTF	TGCGCCAGCAGCTTGGAAGGGGCCCTTTATGGCTACACCTTC
TRBJ2-1	few	TRBV11-2	TRBD2	CASSPRGTSGTYNEQFF	TGTGCCAGCAGCCCCCGAGGGACTAGCGGGACCTACAATGAGCAGTTCTTC
TRBJ2-7	few	TRBV7-2	TRBD2	CASSRTSGSYEQYF	TGTGCCAGCAGCCGCACTAGCGGGTCCTACGAGCAGTACTTC
TRBJ2-1	-	TRBV5-5	TRBD2	CASSLARWEGEQFF	TGTGCCAGCAGCTTGGCCAGGTGGGAGGGGGAGCAGTTCTTC
TRBJ1-4	-	TRBV14	TRBD1	CASSRTGGATNEKLFF	TGTGCCAGCAGCCGGACAGGGGGCGCAACTAATGAAAAACTGTTTTTT
TRBJ1-5	many	TRBV12-3/TRBV12-4	-	CASSGRRNQPQHF	TGTGCCAGCAGCGGACGACGAAATCAGCCCCAGCATTTT
TRBJ2-1	-	TRBV24-1	TRBD2	CATSDLTAGGPGNEQFF	TGTGCCACCAGTGATTTGACAGCGGGAGGGCCCGGGAATGAGCAGTTCTTC
TRBJ1-5	many	TRBV7-8	-	CASSLEGHYSNQPQHF	TGTGCCAGCAGCTTAGAGGGACACTATAGCAATCAGCCCCAGCATTTT
TRBJ2-1	-	TRBV28	-	CASSPRSPGGALRINEQFF	TGTGCCAGCAGTCCCAGGTCCCCTGGCGGGGCCCTCAGAATCAATGAGCAGTTCTTC
TRBJ2-1	few	TRBV9	TRBD2	CASSVGPSGAYNEQFF	TGTGCCAGCAGCGTAGGCCCTAGCGGGGCGTACAATGAGCAGTTCTTC
TRBJ2-2	-	TRBV11-1	-	CASSTRFGGELFF	TGTGCCAGCAGCACCCGTTTCGGCGGGGAGCTGTTTTTT
TRBJ2-1	many	TRBV7-2	TRBD2	CASSIAGGVYNEQFF	TGTGCCAGCAGCATAGCGGGAGGGGTCTACAATGAGCAGTTCTTC
TRBJ2-2	few	TRBV6-2/TRBV6-3	-	CASSFLTSYGELFF	TGTGCCAGCAGTTTCCTTACTAGTTACGGGGAGCTGTTTTTT
TRBJ2-2	medium-sized	TRBV7-2	TRBD1	CASSRPPTGARSGELFF	TGTGCCAGCAGCCGTCCTCCGACAGGGGCCAGATCCGGGGAGCTGTTTTTT
TRBJ2-1	-	TRBV7-8	TRBD2	CASSLTSYEQFF	TGTGCCAGCAGCCTGACTAGCTATGAGCAGTTCTTC
TRBJ1-5	-	TRBV20-1	TRBD1	CSAINAGTGDQPQHF	TGCAGTGCTATAAATGCCGGGACAGGGGATCAGCCCCAGCATTTT
TRBJ2-3	once	TRBV11-3	TRBD2	CASSFGSGRFTDTQYF	TGTGCCAGCAGCTTTGGAAGCGGGAGGTTCACAGATACGCAGTATTTT